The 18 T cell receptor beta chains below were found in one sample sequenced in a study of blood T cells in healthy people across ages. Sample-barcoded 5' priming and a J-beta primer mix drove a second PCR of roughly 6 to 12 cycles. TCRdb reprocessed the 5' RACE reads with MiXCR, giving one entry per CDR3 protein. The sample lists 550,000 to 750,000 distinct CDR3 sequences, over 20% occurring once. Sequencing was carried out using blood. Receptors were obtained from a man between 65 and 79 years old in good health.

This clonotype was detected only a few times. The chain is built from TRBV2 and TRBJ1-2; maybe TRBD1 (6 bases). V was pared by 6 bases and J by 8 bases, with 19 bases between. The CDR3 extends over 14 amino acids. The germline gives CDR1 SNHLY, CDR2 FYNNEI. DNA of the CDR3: TGTGCCAGCAGCCTAGCGGCAGGGGTTCAAGGCTACACCTTC. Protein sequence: CASSLAAGVQGYTF.

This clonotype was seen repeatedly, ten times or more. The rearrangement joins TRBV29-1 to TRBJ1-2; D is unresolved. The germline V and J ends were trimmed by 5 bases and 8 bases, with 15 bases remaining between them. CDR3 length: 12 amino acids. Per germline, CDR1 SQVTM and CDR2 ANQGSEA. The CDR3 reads CSVLAGTKGYTF. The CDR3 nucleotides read TGCAGCGTTCTCGCAGGAACAAAAGGCTACACCTTC.

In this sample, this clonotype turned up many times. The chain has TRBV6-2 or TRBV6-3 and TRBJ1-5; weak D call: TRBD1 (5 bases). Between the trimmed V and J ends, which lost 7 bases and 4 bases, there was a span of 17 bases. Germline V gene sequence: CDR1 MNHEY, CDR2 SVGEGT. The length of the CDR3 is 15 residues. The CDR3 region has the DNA TGTGCCAGCACCTGGGGGGGATCCCCTAATCAGCCCCAGCATTTT. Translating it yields CASTWGGSPNQPQHF.

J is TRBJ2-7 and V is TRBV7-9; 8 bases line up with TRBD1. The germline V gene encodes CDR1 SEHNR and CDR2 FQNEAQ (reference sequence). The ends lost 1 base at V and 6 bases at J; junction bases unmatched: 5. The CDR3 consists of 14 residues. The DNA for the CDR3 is TGTGCCAGCAGCTTAGACAGGACAGGGTTCGAGCAGTACTTC. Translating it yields CASSLDRTGFEQYF.

The CDR3 spells CASSLTGRVMEKLFF. The CDR3 region has the DNA TGTGCCAGCAGCCTCACGGGCAGGGTTATGGAAAAACTGTTTTTT. This chain links TRBV11-2 with TRBJ1-4; the D gene is possibly TRBD1 (5 bases). Germline CDR1 reads SGHAT; CDR2 reads FQNNGV. The CDR3 covers 15 residues. The V end was cut by 5 bases, the J end by 8 bases, with 18 bases between.

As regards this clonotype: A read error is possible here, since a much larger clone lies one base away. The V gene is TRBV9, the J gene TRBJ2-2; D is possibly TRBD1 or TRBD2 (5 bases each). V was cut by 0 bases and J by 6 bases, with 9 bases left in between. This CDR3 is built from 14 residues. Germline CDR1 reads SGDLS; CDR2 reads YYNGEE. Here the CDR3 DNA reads TGTGCCAGCAGCGTAGATTTGGGGGCCGGGGAGCTGTTTTTT. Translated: CASSVDLGAGELFF.

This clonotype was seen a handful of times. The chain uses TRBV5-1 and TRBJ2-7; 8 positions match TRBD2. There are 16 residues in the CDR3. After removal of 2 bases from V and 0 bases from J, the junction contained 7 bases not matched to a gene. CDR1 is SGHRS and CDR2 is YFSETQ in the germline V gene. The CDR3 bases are TGCGCCAGCAGCTTTGGAATAGCGGGGCCCTCCTACGAGCAGTACTTC. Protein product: CASSFGIAGPSYEQYF.

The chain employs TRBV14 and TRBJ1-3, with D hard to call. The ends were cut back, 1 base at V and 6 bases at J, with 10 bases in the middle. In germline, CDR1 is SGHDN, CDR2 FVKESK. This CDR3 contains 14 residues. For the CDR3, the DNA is TGTGCCAGCAGCCAAGCGGGTCCACTAAACACCATATATTTT. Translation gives CASSQAGPLNTIYF. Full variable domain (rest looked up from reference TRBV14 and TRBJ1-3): EAGVTQFPSHSVIEKGQTVTLRCDPISGHDNLYWYRRVMGKEIKFLLHFVKESKQDESGMPNNRFLAERTGGTYSTLKVQPAELEDSGVYFCASSQAGPLNTIYFGEGSWLTVV.

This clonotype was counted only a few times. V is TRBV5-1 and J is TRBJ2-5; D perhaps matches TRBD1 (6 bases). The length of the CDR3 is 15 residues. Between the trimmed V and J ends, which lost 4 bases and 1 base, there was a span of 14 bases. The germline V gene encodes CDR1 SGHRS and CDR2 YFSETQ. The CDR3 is CASSPRGGPQETQYF. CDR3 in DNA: TGCGCCAGCAGCCCGAGAGGGGGTCCCCAAGAGACCCAGTACTTC.

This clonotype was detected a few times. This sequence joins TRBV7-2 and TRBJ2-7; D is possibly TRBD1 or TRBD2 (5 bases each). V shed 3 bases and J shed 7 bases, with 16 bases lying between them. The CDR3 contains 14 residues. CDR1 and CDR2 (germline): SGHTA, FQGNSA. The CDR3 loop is CASSFDPGPREQYF. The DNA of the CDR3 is TGTGCCAGCAGCTTCGATCCGGGACCAAGGGAGCAGTACTTC. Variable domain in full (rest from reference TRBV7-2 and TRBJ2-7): GAGVSQSPSNKVTEKGKDVELRCDPISGHTALYWYRQSLGQGLEFLIYFQGNSAPDKSGLPSDRFSAERTGGSVSTLTIQRTQQEDSAVYLCASSFDPGPREQYFGPGTRLTVT.

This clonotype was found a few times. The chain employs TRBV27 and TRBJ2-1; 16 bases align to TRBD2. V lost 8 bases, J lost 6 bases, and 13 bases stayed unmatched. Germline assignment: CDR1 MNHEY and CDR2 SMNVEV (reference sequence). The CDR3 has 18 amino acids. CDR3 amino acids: CASRPGLAGGLSINEQFF. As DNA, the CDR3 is TGTGCCAGCCGACCGGGACTAGCGGGAGGGCTATCCATCAATGAGCAGTTCTTC.

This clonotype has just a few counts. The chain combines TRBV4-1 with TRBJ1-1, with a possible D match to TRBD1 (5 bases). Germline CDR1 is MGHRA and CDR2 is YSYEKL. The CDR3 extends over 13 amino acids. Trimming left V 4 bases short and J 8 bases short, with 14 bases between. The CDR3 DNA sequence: TGCGCCAGCAGCCCCTCAGGGAGCGTAGAAGCTTTCTTT. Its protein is CASSPSGSVEAFF.

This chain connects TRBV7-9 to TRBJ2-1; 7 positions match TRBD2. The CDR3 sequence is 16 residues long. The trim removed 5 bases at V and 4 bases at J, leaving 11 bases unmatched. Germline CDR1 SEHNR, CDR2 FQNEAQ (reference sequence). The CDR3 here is CASSPQRDKRYNEQFF. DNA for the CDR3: TGTGCCAGCAGCCCTCAGCGGGATAAGCGGTACAATGAGCAGTTCTTC.

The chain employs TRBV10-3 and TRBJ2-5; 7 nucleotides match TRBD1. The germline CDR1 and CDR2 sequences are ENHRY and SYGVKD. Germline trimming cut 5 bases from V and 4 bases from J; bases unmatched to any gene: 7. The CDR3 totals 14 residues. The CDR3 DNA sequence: TGTGCCATCAGTCCAAGGGGGCCGGGAGAGACCCAGTACTTC. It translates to CAISPRGPGETQYF.

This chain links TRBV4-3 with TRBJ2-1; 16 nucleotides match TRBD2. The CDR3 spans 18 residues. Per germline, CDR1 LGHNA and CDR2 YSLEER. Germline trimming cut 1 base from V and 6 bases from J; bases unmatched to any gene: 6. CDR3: CASSQAGTSGRALNEQFF. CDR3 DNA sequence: TGCGCCAGCAGCCAAGCTGGGACTAGCGGGAGGGCCCTCAATGAGCAGTTCTTC.

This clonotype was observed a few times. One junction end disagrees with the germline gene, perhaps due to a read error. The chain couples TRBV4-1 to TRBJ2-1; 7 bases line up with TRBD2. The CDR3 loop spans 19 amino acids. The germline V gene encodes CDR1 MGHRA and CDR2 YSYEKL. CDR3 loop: CAGSPRDYSFPSSYNEQFF. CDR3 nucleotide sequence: TGCGCCGGCAGCCCCCGGGACTATAGCTTTCCGAGCTCCTACAATGAGCAGTTCTTC.

The CDR3 coding sequence is TGCAGCGTTGCCTTTCCGGGACAGTTGGGTGAAGCTTTCTTT. This sequence encodes CSVAFPGQLGEAFF. The chain recombines TRBV29-1 with TRBJ1-1; 7 nucleotides match TRBD1. V shed 4 bases, J shed 7 bases, and the junction held 12 bases outside the gene matches. The CDR3 consists of 14 residues. Germline lookup yields CDR1 SQVTM and CDR2 ANQGSEA. The whole variable domain, filled in from reference TRBV29-1 and TRBJ1-1, reads SAVISQKPSRDICQRGTSLTIQCQVDSQVTMMFWYRQQPGQSLTLIATANQGSEATYESGFVIDKFPISRPNLTFSTLTVSNMSPEDSSIYLCSVAFPGQLGEAFFGQGTRLTVV.

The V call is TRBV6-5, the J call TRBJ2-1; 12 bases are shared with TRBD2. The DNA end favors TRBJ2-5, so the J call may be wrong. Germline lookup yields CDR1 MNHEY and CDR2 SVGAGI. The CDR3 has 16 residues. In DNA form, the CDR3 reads TGTGCCAGCAGTTCCACCCTAGCGGGAGGGGATGAGACCCAGTACTTC. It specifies CASSSTLAGGDETQYF.